This T cell receptor beta chain was identified during a study of tumor and adjacent non-tumor tissue in lung cancer. On the study more broadly: Patients comprised 12 adenocarcinoma, a couple of squamous cell carcinoma and 1 small cell lung cancer.

RNA was extracted from bulk tissue without any cell sorting. Distant lung tissue was collected more than 3 cm away from the tumor edge. Chemotherapy-naive patients with new lung cancer underwent thoracic surgery in China, August–late 2014. TCRbeta libraries were built with three rounds of nested PCR, modified from ARM-PCR. TCRdb re-called the multiplex PCR reads through MiXCR, storing one row per CDR3 protein. The sample lists roughly 82,000 distinct CDR3 sequences; around three quarters were seen once. A note on this clonotype: The CDR3 does not close with the conserved phenylalanine or tryptophan, likely indicating a read error. Because the CDR3's place on the DNA is in doubt, the DNA is left out and the CDR3 is given as listed by TCRdb.

The CDR3 is 14 amino acids in total, end residues counted. Per germline, CDR1 SQVTM and CDR2 ANQGSEA. The clonotype was recovered from a woman between 45 and 60 years old with non-small cell lung cancer. V and J are TRBV29-1 and TRBJ2-3; the D call in the table, TRBD1, was not verified against the DNA. Sequencing used distant non-tumor lung tissue. CDR3: CSVGPPGGADTKYY.